This T cell receptor beta chain stems from a study of OX40 agonist ivuxolimab in advanced cancers. With respect to this clone: The antigen remains unidentified.

The CDR3 loop spans 16 amino acids. Data came from immunoSEQ multiplex PCR; TCRdb stores just in-frame clones and leaves some out. Among about 60,000 clones listed, about 90% were seen once. Study-level results: There were also nonresponders showing low normalized T-cell clonal expansion. Within 6 weeks, CD4+ and CD8+ blood T cells expanded clonally at 0.1 to 3.0 mg/kg. In the 0.1-3.0 mg/kg groups, partial responders showed among the lowest expansion.

The V gene is TRBV21-1, the J gene TRBJ2-1; the table's D gene call, TRBD1, was not cross checked with the DNA. TRBV21-1 is tagged as a pseudogene. This TCR derives from an adult with an advanced solid tumor such as melanoma, head and neck, liver or kidney cancer. The sequences come from CD4+ or CD8+ T cells sorted from blood, collected in a trial of the OX40 agonist ivuxolimab. The CDR3 region is CAITGLGLPTYNEQFF. The CDR3, as DNA: TGTGCCATCACTGGGTTGGGGCTCCCAACCTACAATGAGCAGTTCTTC.